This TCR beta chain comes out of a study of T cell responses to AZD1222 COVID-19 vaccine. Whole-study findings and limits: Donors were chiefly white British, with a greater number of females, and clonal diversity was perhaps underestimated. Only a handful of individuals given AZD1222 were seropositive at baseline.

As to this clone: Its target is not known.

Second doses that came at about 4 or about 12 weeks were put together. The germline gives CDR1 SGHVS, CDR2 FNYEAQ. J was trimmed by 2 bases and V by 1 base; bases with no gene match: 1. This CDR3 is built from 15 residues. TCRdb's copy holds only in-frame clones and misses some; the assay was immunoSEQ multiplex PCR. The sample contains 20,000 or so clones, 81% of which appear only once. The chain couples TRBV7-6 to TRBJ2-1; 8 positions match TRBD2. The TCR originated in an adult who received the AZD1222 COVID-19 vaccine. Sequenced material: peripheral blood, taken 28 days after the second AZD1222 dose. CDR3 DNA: TGTGCCAGCAGCTTAGTAGCGGGACCCTACAATGAGCAGTTCTTC. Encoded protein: CASSLVAGPYNEQFF. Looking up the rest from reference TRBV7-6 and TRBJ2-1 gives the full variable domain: GAGVSQSPRYKVTKRGQDVALRCDPISGHVSLYWYRQALGQGPEFLTYFNYEAQQDKSGLPNDRFSAERPEGSISTLTIQRTEQRDSAMYRCASSLVAGPYNEQFFGPGTRLTVL.